One T cell receptor (beta chain) is described in this entry. Using immunoSEQ multiplex PCR, the repertoire was profiled, and TCRdb retains in-frame clones only, with some absent. The data show some 180,000 clones, and the top ten clones hold under 2.5%. V lost 6 bases to trimming and J lost 4 bases; unmatched junction nucleotides: 10. Germline CDR1 and CDR2: LNHDA and SQIVND (reference sequence). This CDR3 comprises 15 residues. This sample was included in a study of control samples from healthy donors and cancer patients. Material for sequencing was blood. The TCR was taken from a woman between 25 and 40 years old in good health. The chain carries TRBV19 and TRBJ2-5; 8 bases align to TRBD1. This CDR3 reads CASRAGQGRAETQYF. CDR3 DNA: TGTGCCAGTAGGGCTGGACAGGGAAGGGCAGAGACCCAGTACTTC. The whole variable domain, remainder taken from reference TRBV19 and TRBJ2-5, is DGGITQSPKYLFRKEGQNVTLSCEQNLNHDAMYWYRQDPGQGLRLIYYSQIVNDFQKGDIAEGYSVSREKKESFPLTVTSAQKNPTAFYLCASRAGQGRAETQYFGPGTRLLVL.